One and the same sample provided the 23 T cell receptor beta chains below, sequenced in a study of control samples from healthy donors and cancer patients. The assay was immunoSEQ multiplex PCR, and TCRdb's table has in-frame clones only and misses some. The data contain 99,000 or so clones, roughly 82% of them singletons. Specimen: blood. Source of these receptors: a man aged 55 to 69 in good health.

The CDR3 region has the DNA TGCGCCAGCAGCCGGGGACTAGCGGGAGTCGCCTACGAGCAGTACTTC. This gives the protein CASSRGLAGVAYEQYF. The rearrangement uses TRBV5-1 and TRBJ2-7, with 14 bases lining up with TRBD2. Germline-derived CDR1 and CDR2 are SGHRS and YFSETQ. The CDR3 consists of 16 residues. The ends lost 4 bases at V and 2 bases at J; junction bases unmatched: 5.

This chain uses TRBV5-5 with TRBJ2-5; TRBD1 or TRBD2 may be the D gene (5 bases each). Trimming removed 6 bases from V and 2 bases from J, with 23 bases in between. The CDR3 has 17 amino acids. Germline CDR1 SGHKS, CDR2 YYEKEE (reference sequence). For the CDR3, the DNA is TGTGCCAGCATCCTGATCCAGAGGGAATGGGGGCAAGAGACCCAGTACTTC. Translating it yields CASILIQREWGQETQYF.

The chain carries TRBV18 and TRBJ2-5, with D tentatively TRBD1 (7 bases). The CDR3 length is 14 residues. With 3 bases removed from V and 2 bases from J, the gap between germline ends came to 10 bases. Germline values: CDR1 KGHSH, CDR2 LQKENI. CDR3 sequence (DNA): TGTGCCAGCTCACCCGCAGGGGGGCAAGAGACCCAGTACTTC. It encodes CASSPAGGQETQYF. Together with reference TRBV18 and TRBJ2-5, the CDR3 gives the full variable domain: NAGVMQNPRHLVRRRGQEARLRCSPMKGHSHVYWYRQLPEEGLKFMVYLQKENIIDESGMPKERFSAEFPKEGPSILRIQQVVRGDSAAYFCASSPAGGQETQYFGPGTRLLVL.

The chain carries TRBV9 and TRBJ1-2; D uncertain. The V and J ends lost 1 base and 1 base respectively, with 11 bases between them. The CDR3 spans 15 residues. Germline-derived CDR1 and CDR2 are SGDLS and YYNGEE. The CDR3: CASSVMYTLNYGYTF. The CDR3 nucleotides read TGTGCCAGCAGCGTAATGTACACTCTTAACTATGGCTACACCTTC.

This chain uses TRBV18 with TRBJ2-5, with a possible D match to TRBD1 (6 bases). V lost 2 bases, J lost 2 bases, and 12 bases lay in between. The germline V gene encodes CDR1 KGHSH and CDR2 LQKENI. The CDR3 runs to 15 residues. The CDR3 nucleotides read TGTGCCAGCTCACCAAGAACGACAGGACAAGAGACCCAGTACTTC. This encodes CASSPRTTGQETQYF.

This chain connects TRBV2 to TRBJ2-4; D possibly corresponds to TRBD1 (5 bases). The V end lost 7 bases, the J end lost 0 bases, and 13 bases lay between the germline ends. This CDR3 region has 15 residues. Per the germline V gene, CDR1 is SNHLY and CDR2 is FYNNEI. CDR3 bases: TGTGCCAGCACTATAGACAGACTAGCCAAAAACATTCAGTACTTC. Translation gives CASTIDRLAKNIQYF.

The chain employs TRBV4-1 and TRBJ2-1, with D possibly TRBD2 on 6 matching bases. CDR1 and CDR2 (germline): MGHRA, YSYEKL. Trimming took 4 bases from V and 2 from J, leaving 15 bases between them. The CDR3 runs 16 residues. The CDR3, as DNA: TGCGCCAGCAGCCGTCCGGGACTCCGGCCCTACAATGAGCAGTTCTTC. Translated, it gives CASSRPGLRPYNEQFF.

CDR3 sequence: CASSFWVYEQYF. The CDR3 nucleotides are TGTGCCAGCAGTTTCTGGGTCTACGAGCAGTACTTC. The V and J genes are TRBV28 and TRBJ2-7; D unresolved. Trimming pared 3 bases from V and 3 bases from J, leaving 6 bases between. The V gene's germline CDR1 is MDHEN and CDR2 SYDVKM. CDR3 length: 12 amino acids.

The V gene is TRBV27, the J gene TRBJ2-3, with D unresolved. Germline loops: CDR1 MNHEY, CDR2 SMNVEV (reference sequence). The CDR3 totals 14 residues. V dropped 8 bases and J dropped 2 bases, with 14 bases sitting between them. The CDR3 is CASGPGRPTDTQYF. The CDR3 DNA is TGTGCCAGCGGGCCCGGCCGGCCCACAGATACGCAGTATTTT.

The CDR3 coding sequence is TGTGCCAGCAGTTCGACACCGGGACAGGGGACCGGGGAGCTGTTTTTT. It translates to CASSSTPGQGTGELFF. The V and J genes are TRBV27 and TRBJ2-2, with TRBD1 matching over 10 bases. With V trimmed by 4 bases and J by 5 bases, 7 bases remained unmatched. The CDR3 is 16 amino acids. Germline V lookup: CDR1 MNHEY, CDR2 SMNVEV (reference sequence).

The rearrangement links TRBV7-2 to TRBJ1-6; D is possibly TRBD1 (5 bases). Germline V gene data show CDR1 as SGHTA and CDR2 as FQGNSA. V dropped 5 bases and J dropped 8 bases, with 16 bases sitting between them. This CDR3 has 15 residues. CDR3 amino acids: CASSQIGGRYSPLHF. The CDR3 DNA reads as TGTGCCAGCAGCCAGATCGGGGGGAGGTATTCACCCCTCCACTTT.

The chain joins TRBV11-3 to TRBJ1-5, with unresolved D. Germline-derived CDR1 and CDR2 are SGHNT and YENEEA. The CDR3 consists of 16 residues. The V end was cut by 1 base, the J end by 4 bases, with 14 bases between. Written as DNA, the CDR3 is TGTGCCAGCAGCTTAGGTAGGTCGAGGGTAAATCAGCCCCAGCATTTT. Translation: CASSLGRSRVNQPQHF.

The CDR3, as DNA: TGTGCCAGCAGCTTAGTGGCACCGGGACTAGCCGTTTCGGGCGGCGAGCAGTACTTC. Translated, it gives CASSLVAPGLAVSGGEQYF. The chain employs TRBV11-2 and TRBJ2-7, with 9 positions matching TRBD2. Germline loops: CDR1 SGHAT, CDR2 FQNNGV. J gave up 6 bases and V 1 base, and 19 bases lay outside the gene matches. This CDR3 comprises 19 residues.

The chain joins TRBV7-2 to TRBJ1-2; D remains ambiguous. V lost 4 bases and J 0 bases, leaving 9 bases between the germline ends. This CDR3 is built from 14 residues. Per the germline V gene, CDR1 is SGHTA and CDR2 is FQGNSA. DNA for the CDR3: TGTGCCAGCAGCTCCACAGCGACTAACTATGGCTACACCTTC. Translated: CASSSTATNYGYTF.

This chain connects TRBV7-9 to TRBJ2-1; D is undetermined. The CDR3 is 13 amino acids. Germline-derived CDR1 and CDR2 are SEHNR and FQNEAQ (reference sequence). The ends were cut back, 1 base at V and 9 bases at J, with 10 bases in the middle. The CDR3 spells CASSLGAASEQFF. The DNA for the CDR3 is TGTGCCAGCAGCTTAGGAGCAGCAAGTGAGCAGTTCTTC.

Only a few counts were recorded for this clone. The same CDR3 also results from other DNA sequences found in this sample. The rearrangement uses TRBV5-1 and TRBJ2-7; TRBD2 agrees at 12 bases. Germline assignment: CDR1 SGHRS and CDR2 YFSETQ. The trim removed 1 base at V and 4 bases at J, leaving 0 bases unmatched. The CDR3 covers 14 residues. CDR3 sequence (DNA): TGCGCCAGCAGCTTGACTAGCGGGGGGTACGAGCAGTACTTC. This sequence encodes CASSLTSGGYEQYF.

In this sample, this clone turned up a few times. V and J are TRBV6-5 and TRBJ1-3; the D is unclear. V was clipped by 7 bases and J by 4 bases, with 11 bases between them. The CDR3 spans 13 residues. Per germline, CDR1 MNHEY and CDR2 SVGAGI. The CDR3 loop is CASIGGPGNTIYF. The CDR3 DNA is TGTGCCAGCATAGGAGGGCCGGGAAACACCATATATTTT.

The chain uses TRBV6-4 and TRBJ2-2, with D maybe TRBD1 (5 bases). V shed 2 bases and J shed 6 bases, with 7 bases lying between them. Per the germline V gene, CDR1 is MRHNA and CDR2 is SNTAGT. The length of the CDR3 is 13 residues. The CDR3 protein is CASSDGASGELFF. In DNA form, the CDR3 reads TGTGCCAGCAGTGACGGGGCGTCCGGGGAGCTGTTTTTT.

V and J are TRBV14 and TRBJ2-5, with D hard to call. CDR3 length: 15 residues. Germline V gene lookup returns CDR1 SGHDN and CDR2 FVKESK. The V end lost 0 bases, the J end lost 0 bases, and 8 bases lay between the germline ends. This chain's CDR3 is CASSQDWADQETQYF. Here the CDR3 DNA reads TGTGCCAGCAGCCAAGACTGGGCAGACCAAGAGACCCAGTACTTC.

DNA of the CDR3: TGTGCTAGTGGTTTGAGGCAGGGTTATTCCGGGGAGCTGTTTTTT. This encodes CASGLRQGYSGELFF. The rearrangement uses TRBV12-5 and TRBJ2-2, with a weak D call TRBD1 (5 bases). The CDR3 runs 15 residues. Germline V lookup: CDR1 LGHNT, CDR2 FRNRAP. V lost 2 bases and J lost 6, with 13 bases in between.

This clone appeared a few times. The V call is TRBV2, the J call TRBJ2-2; TRBD2 agrees at 10 bases. Germline values: CDR1 SNHLY, CDR2 FYNNEI. The trim removed 5 bases at V and 2 bases at J, leaving 8 bases unmatched. This CDR3 contains 17 residues. The CDR3 coding sequence is TGTGCCAGCAGTAATCCTAGCGGGGGTTTTAACACCGGGGAGCTGTTTTTT. This codes for CASSNPSGGFNTGELFF.

V usage is TRBV20-1 and J usage is TRBJ2-1, with 12 bases matching TRBD2. Germline CDR1 and CDR2: DFQATT and SNEGSKA (reference sequence). This CDR3 has 15 amino acids. V gave up 3 bases and J gave up 8 bases; unmatched junction bases: 8. CDR3 protein: CSASVPSGGAHEQFF. The CDR3 DNA sequence: TGCAGTGCTAGTGTTCCTAGCGGGGGGGCCCATGAGCAGTTCTTC.

This clone occurred once. The chain joins TRBV25-1 to TRBJ2-5; the D call may be TRBD1 or TRBD2 (7 bases each). Germline V gene lookup returns CDR1 MGHDK and CDR2 SYGVNS. The CDR3 is made up of 15 amino acids. V dropped 5 bases and J dropped 4 bases, with 17 bases sitting between them. CDR3 nucleotide sequence: TGTGCCAGCAGTATCCCAGGGGGGGGATCAGAGACCCAGTACTTC. Translation gives CASSIPGGGSETQYF.